This TCR beta chain was sequenced for a study of cytomegalovirus exposure and HLA in healthy donors (dated by TCRdb to 2015 to 2018). Turning to the overall study: According to an earlier analysis of 587 of the donors, about 170 million T cells yielded 120 million or so unique TCR beta sequences and approximately 300 Gb of sequence data. Donor age, sex, ethnicity and CMV serostatus were compiled together with the repertoire data. All discovery cohort repertoires had been generated using a single sequencing platform. Roughly 5 DR-DQ haplotypes were treated as single units for association and clustering because of strong linkage in the cohort. A later analysis re-analyzed previously published TCR beta repertoires from several hundred donors and added high-resolution HLA genotyping to study TCR occurrence patterns. In an earlier analysis of roughly 540 of the donors, high-throughput TCR beta sequencing was used to judge whether each TCR beta V gene segment behaved as functional or pseudogenic. The aim of the study was to test whether cataloging public T cell receptors could identify signatures of past pathogen exposure. Among 350 to 400 genotyped donors of the cohort, an average of around 240,000 unique TCR beta nucleotide sequences were sequenced per donor, roughly 18% of them non-productive. To predict cytomegalovirus infection status, the study brought together high-throughput TCR immunosequencing, statistical association of individual TCRs with disease status, and machine learning. The number of typed donors differed by locus: about 629-630 for A, B, C, DRB1 and DQB1; approximately 520 for DQA1; 606 for DPA1; and some 430 for DPB1. The genetic ancestry cluster associated with self-reported Caucasian donors included 81% of the roughly 390 genotyped donors. Both class I and class II loci were covered by HLA typing, at four-digit resolution. Approximately 300 gigabases of sequencing data and 70 million to 100 million unique TCR sequences made up an early release that covered about 640 HLA-typed donors. Rather than drawing on any new phenotypic data, the later analysis identified candidate immune exposures from TCR beta sequences and the way those sequences occurred across donors. The T cell repertoires of 670 or so subjects were profiled by immunosequencing and related to cytomegalovirus serostatus. Along with the roughly 710-subject first cohort, a separate validation cohort of over 90 different subjects was used. Genome-wide SNP genotypes for about three fifths of the roughly 670 donors were used in a later genetic analysis, which treated that subset as a discovery cohort.

In total, more than 500 healthy bone marrow donors made up the cohort. Cohort members were all nominally healthy when sampled, although unrecorded immune exposures were likely present. The donor tested CMV seronegative and was one of the 352 seronegative cohort members. A peripheral blood sample was collected from each donor, and TCR beta sequencing was performed on peripheral blood mononuclear cells. Genomic DNA extraction from the blood cell samples was performed with the Qiagen DNeasy Blood Extraction Kit. The library was made by the immunoSEQ multiplex PCR assay. A mixture of 60 forward primers for TCR Vbeta segments and 13 reverse primers for TCR Jbeta segments was used in the multiplex PCR. A multiplex PCR assay on genomic DNA amplified the CDR3 region of rearranged TCR beta genes. The Illumina HiSeq System was used to sequence the amplified TCR beta libraries as 87-base-pair reads. Turning to the authors' computational methods: A later analysis tallied tens of millions of unique TCR beta chains across the 650 to 750 repertoires, and approximately 12 million of those chains were shared by two or more donors. To remove PCR and sequencing errors, raw reads were error-corrected and collapsed into unique sequences using a nearest-neighbor algorithm that merged closely related sequences. Alignment of CDR3 sequences to IMGT reference sequences was used to assign V, D and J gene segments. Each retained sequence needed at least a six-nucleotide match to both a V gene segment and a J gene segment. Rearrangements were classified as productive when the CDR3 lacked stop codons and remained in frame with V and J, and all other rearrangements were classified as non-productive. Following IMGT convention, CDR3 was defined as the stretch from the second conserved V-encoded cysteine up to the conserved J-encoded phenylalanine. In an earlier analysis of more than 550 of the donors, sequences lacking an unambiguous match to a single V gene segment were excluded. In an earlier analysis of several hundred of the donors, V segments were called functional above 56.7% productive rearrangements and were called segregating when the between-donor standard deviation exceeded 5%. A statistical classification framework was built for diagnosing cytomegalovirus status from the catalog of TCR beta chain sequences. V and J gene assignment, in a later analysis, came from comparing TCR nucleotide sequences with IMGT/GENE-DB human TR gene sequences. A later analysis assigned CDR3 sequences and most-parsimonious VDJ recombination scenarios with the TCRdist pipeline. In a later analysis, every TCR beta chain was defined by the combination of its CDR3 amino acid sequence and its V-gene family, and reads without a unique V-gene family were dropped. To address suspected cross-contamination and a sequencing artifact, a later analysis removed approximately 600 highly shared, low-generation-probability nucleotide sequences. In a later analysis, a clonal expansion index for each public chain was calculated from normalized within-repertoire ranks of inferred template counts. In a later analysis, generation probabilities were computed with a VDJ recombination model fitted to out-of-frame rearrangements, and the resulting probabilities were checked against IGoR. A later analysis scored TCR-TCR, TCR-HLA and TCR-CMV co-occurrence with hypergeometric tests, applying a repertoire-size bias correction to TCR pairs. False discovery rates were estimated in a later analysis by permuting HLA or CMV assignments 20 times. In a later analysis, co-occurring TCRs were grouped using DBSCAN, and TCRdist sequence similarity was added for clustering within HLA-allele-positive subsets. Repertoires with fewer than 30,000 or more than 120,000 public chains, plus five repertoires with anomalous nucleotide sharing, were excluded from co-occurrence clustering. In its TCRdb copy, this immuneACCESS table keeps in-frame sequences only and misses some clones. Where compared with another copy, unresolved V genes explain less than half of these, and the others have no known cause. V and J calls plus clone size are reproduced from that table; the DNA served to infer D and trimming. The sample table shows over 200,000 clones, and more than 85% are seen once. In total, the top ten clones hold approximately 1% of the sample.

As for this clone: Its antigen is currently not known. No base qualities exist here, and no much larger clone lies one base off it.

General conclusions and limits of the study: In a later analysis, HLA-associated TCR beta chains were found to be more clonally expanded and to have lower generation probabilities than equally common non-associated chains. CMV serostatus was the only immune exposure information available for the cohort. The study gave a list of 150 to 200 TCR beta chains associated with cytomegalovirus. Strong co-occurrence of HLA alleles, especially DR and DQ, made assigning TCR associations to individual alleles difficult. Roughly uniform sequencing depth across donors was assumed in presence/absence analyses, although this assumption may not hold. In a later analysis, some 18,000 TCR beta sequences were associated with specific HLA alleles at a false discovery rate of 0.05. The authors suggested that the approach could potentially be extended to other disease states and immunological phenotypes. Three of the identified cytomegalovirus-associated TCR beta chains were confirmed in vitro to be specific for cytomegalovirus antigens. Correlated functional status among segregating V segments might be attributable to linkage disequilibrium, but an unknown experimental factor could not be ruled out. In an earlier analysis of approximately 590 of the donors, most TCR beta V segments were observed in productive rearrangements about 90% or about 30% of the time, broadly matching IMGT annotations. A later analysis found that TCR association rates varied across HLA loci, with DRB1 alleles showing the most associated TCRs and HLA-C alleles the fewest. Because HLA typing was unavailable for some donors at each locus, only the typed subset was used in association tests. According to a later analysis, parvovirus B19, influenza, CMV and Epstein-Barr virus appeared linked to several top co-occurrence clusters. In a later genetic analysis, fewer N-insertions in productive TCRs were reported among donors in an Asian-associated ancestry cluster than the approximately 710-donor mean. A further reported finding was that TCR beta sequences accurately predicted the HLA-A and HLA-B alleles for most subjects in the first cohort. Only TCR beta chains were sequenced in this cohort, and the absence of alpha or paired-chain data limited detectable features. Over 15 rarely observed V segments, including chromosome 9 orphons, were excluded from the earlier analysis of about 500 of the donors because counts were too low. The sequencing pipeline was judged likely to have produced a cluster of highly shared sequence variants as a technical artifact. Most TCR sequences were seen in very few donors, while some public TCRs were found in many individuals. An association between a missense DCLRE1C variant and V-gene and J-gene trimming of TCR beta chains was found in a later genetic analysis and replicated in an independent cohort. In both the original and validation cohorts, the classifier was reported to diagnose cytomegalovirus status with high specificity and sensitivity. Most CMV-associated TCR beta chains appeared to be HLA-restricted in a later analysis, and the HLA associations seemed to be driven largely by CMV exposure.

The clonotype was recovered from a woman younger than 35 in good health and CMV-seronegative. Sequencing was done on a sample of PBMCs.

The bases read TGTGCCAGCAGTACCGGGACAGGGGGTTATGAAAAACTGTTTTTT. Its product reads: CASSTGTGGYEKLFF. In this chain, TRBV6-6 is recombined with TRBJ1-4; TRBD1 agrees with 11 junctional bases. Spanning cysteine to phenylalanine, the CDR3 consists of 15 amino acids. CDR3 DNA only is kept here, 45 bases in frame from base 1. Trimming leaves V shorter by 5 bases and J shorter by 6 bases, with the junction holding 5 bases beyond the gene matches. For CDR1 and CDR2, the germline V gene (reference sequence) lists MNHNY and SVGAGI.